What follows are 30 T cell receptor beta chains derived from one specimen sequenced in a study of T cells in localized non-small cell lung cancer. Profiled with immunoSEQ multiplex PCR; TCRdb holds only in-frame clones, not every one. The sample includes 4,000 to 5,000 clones, roughly 29% of them seen just once. The sample here was lung tumor tissue, taken before any cancer treatment. These receptors originate from a man between 40 and 70 years old with stage II lung adenocarcinoma.

This clone was seen more than once but under ten times. The chain joins TRBV29-1 to TRBJ1-3; TRBD1 is a possible D gene (6 bases). Germline CDR1 reads SQVTM; CDR2 reads ANQGSEA. Trimming left V 2 bases short and J 3 bases short, with 23 bases between. The CDR3 has 18 amino acids. This CDR3 reads CSVERPDERGVDGNTIYF. The CDR3 DNA reads as TGCAGCGTTGAAAGACCGGATGAGAGGGGGGTAGATGGAAACACCATATATTTT.

This clone was recorded a few times. The genes are TRBV1 and TRBJ2-1; the DNA was not compared with TRBD2, the D call given in the table. TRBV1 is marked as a pseudogene. The CDR3 is 14 residues long. CDR3 sequence: CTSSESGVYNEQFF. DNA of the CDR3: TGCACCAGCAGTGAGAGCGGGGTGTACAATGAGCAGTTCTTC.

V gene TRBV6-8 combines with J gene TRBJ2-1; 9 bases fit TRBD1. CDR1 and CDR2 from the germline V gene are MNHGY and SAAAGT. This CDR3 spans 14 amino acids. Trimming took 4 bases from V and 10 from J; bases not matched to a gene: 8. CDR3 coding DNA: TGTGCCAGCAGTTCCACACAGGGGGCGGGCGAGCAGTTCTTC. Protein: CASSSTQGAGEQFF.

V gene TRBV29-1 combines with J gene TRBJ1-2; 9 bases align to TRBD1. CDR1 and CDR2 from the germline V gene are SQVTM and ANQGSEA. Trimming removed 7 bases from V and 7 bases from J; junction bases left unmatched: 10. This CDR3 region has 13 residues. The CDR3 coding sequence is TGCAGCGGGTCGGGACAGGGTTCTCGTGGCTACACCTTC. Translated, it gives CSGSGQGSRGYTF.

The chain combines TRBV8-2 with TRBJ2-7. TRBV8-2 corresponds to a pseudogene. CDR3 size: 17 residues. The CDR3 coding sequence is TGTGCCAGCAGTCTTTCAAGGGGGAGGTTGGGGCACTACGAGCAGTACTTC. It translates to CASSLSRGRLGHYEQYF.

This clone has only a few counts. This chain links TRBV11-3 with TRBJ1-4; TRBD1 matches at 10 bases. The CDR3 totals 15 residues. The J segment lost 7 bases and the V segment lost 5 bases, leaving 7 bases of the junction unmatched. Per the germline V gene, CDR1 is SGHNT and CDR2 is YENEEA. CDR3 sequence reads: CASSPRTGGGEKLFF. The CDR3, as DNA: TGTGCCAGCAGCCCTCGGACAGGGGGAGGTGAAAAACTGTTTTTT. Using reference TRBV11-3 and TRBJ1-4 for the parts outside the CDR3, the full variable domain is EAGVVQSPRYKIIEKKQPVAFWCNPISGHNTLYWYLQNLGQGPELLIRYENEEAVDDSQLPKDRFSAERLKGVDSTLKIQPAELGDSAVYLCASSPRTGGGEKLFFGSGTQLSVL.

This clone has more than one count but fewer than ten. The chain joins TRBV10-2 to TRBJ2-1; D perhaps matches TRBD2 (5 bases). The CDR3 spans 15 residues. Between the trimmed V and J ends, which lost 2 bases and 3 bases, there was a span of 11 bases. In germline, CDR1 is WSHSY, CDR2 SAAADI. In DNA, the CDR3 is TGCGCCAGCAGTGAGCCTAGCCCTCTCTACAATGAGCAGTTCTTC. It translates to CASSEPSPLYNEQFF.

The chain uses TRBV6-8 and TRBJ1-5; no firm D call. The CDR3 sequence is 15 residues long. The V gene's germline CDR1 is MNHGY and CDR2 SAAAGT. Trimming pared 6 bases from V and 0 bases from J, leaving 12 bases between. The CDR3 bases are TGTGCCAGCAGACAATCCCTGAGTAGCAATCAGCCCCAGCATTTT. Translated, it gives CASRQSLSSNQPQHF.

This clone was observed a few times. The rearrangement uses TRBV28 and TRBJ2-7; maybe TRBD1 (5 bases). CDR1 and CDR2 from the germline V gene are MDHEN and SYDVKM. The V end lost 4 bases, the J end lost 9 bases, and 13 bases lay between the germline ends. This CDR3 comprises 12 residues. CDR3 nucleotides: TGTGCCAGCAGTTCCCAGGGCTTAGGGCAGTACTTC. Its protein product is CASSSQGLGQYF.

This clone was found a few times. The genes are TRBV11-3 and TRBJ1-2, with unresolved D. This CDR3 spans 16 amino acids. V shed 2 bases and J shed 7 bases, with 20 bases lying between them. Germline V gene data show CDR1 as SGHNT and CDR2 as YENEEA. The CDR3 DNA follows: TGTGCCAGCAGCTTACAGTTAAAGGAGTCAGTAGGTGGCTACACCTTC. Protein: CASSLQLKESVGGYTF.

This clone has only a few counts. The V call is TRBV5-1, the J call TRBJ1-1, with D possibly being TRBD1 (6 bases). This CDR3 comprises 16 residues. The germline V and J ends were trimmed by 4 bases and 1 base, with 17 bases remaining between them. The germline V gene encodes CDR1 SGHRS and CDR2 YFSETQ. The CDR3 loop reads CASSAVRDTKNTEAFF. The CDR3 region has the DNA TGCGCCAGCAGCGCAGTCCGGGACACGAAGAACACTGAAGCTTTCTTT.

J is TRBJ1-2 and V is TRBV30; 7 bases match TRBD1. CDR3 size: 16 residues. The germline CDR1 and CDR2 sequences are GTSNPN and SVGIG (reference sequence). Germline trimming cut 3 bases from V and 6 bases from J; bases unmatched to any gene: 16. CDR3 in DNA: TGTGCCTGGAGAACGGGGAGGGGGCCATCCCCCCATGGCTACACCTTC. This sequence encodes CAWRTGRGPSPHGYTF.

On this clone itself: The same CDR3 also results from other DNA sequences found in this sample. This chain joins TRBV11-3 and TRBJ2-7; D remains ambiguous. CDR3 size: 14 residues. Deletions cut 1 base from V and 0 bases from J, with 7 bases between. In germline, CDR1 is SGHNT, CDR2 YENEEA. The chain's CDR3 is CASSLGPSSYEQYF. The DNA for the CDR3 is TGTGCCAGCAGCTTAGGGCCGAGCTCCTACGAGCAGTACTTC. The variable domain in full, with the rest retrieved from reference TRBV11-3 and TRBJ2-7, is EAGVVQSPRYKIIEKKQPVAFWCNPISGHNTLYWYLQNLGQGPELLIRYENEEAVDDSQLPKDRFSAERLKGVDSTLKIQPAELGDSAVYLCASSLGPSSYEQYFGPGTRLTVT.

The chain recombines TRBV6-8 with TRBJ2-7; TRBD1 agrees at 7 bases. Trimming at V came to 4 bases and at J to 0 bases, leaving 9 bases not matched to a gene. This CDR3 region has 16 residues. From germline, CDR1 is MNHGY and CDR2 SAAAGT. CDR3 DNA sequence: TGTGCCAGCAGTTCGTTAGTGGGGACAGCCTCCTACGAGCAGTACTTC. It translates to CASSSLVGTASYEQYF.

The chain combines TRBV28 with TRBJ2-5, with a weak D call TRBD2 (5 bases). Germline V gene lookup returns CDR1 MDHEN and CDR2 SYDVKM. V lost 3 bases, J lost 1 base, and 9 bases lay in between. This CDR3 comprises 14 residues. The CDR3: CASSFEGTQETQYF. The CDR3 DNA is TGTGCCAGCAGTTTCGAGGGAACCCAAGAGACCCAGTACTTC.

Only a few counts were recorded for this clone. The chain employs TRBV9 and TRBJ2-1, with D perhaps matching TRBD2 (5 bases). V was clipped by 2 bases and J by 10 bases, with 13 bases between them. The CDR3 loop spans 13 amino acids. CDR1 SGDLS and CDR2 YYNGEE come from the germline V gene. The CDR3 sequence: CASSVQDSYEQFF. CDR3 nucleotide sequence: TGTGCCAGCAGCGTTCAGGACTCTTACGAGCAGTTCTTC.

This clone ranks as medium-sized. The J gene is TRBJ2-1, the V gene TRBV9, with D perhaps TRBD2 (8 bases). Germline CDR1 reads SGDLS; CDR2 reads YYNGEE. The V gene lost 4 bases and the J gene lost 4 bases, with 27 bases spanning the gap. The CDR3 consists of 19 residues. The CDR3 protein is CASSFPRGGGKGAYNEQFF. In DNA, the CDR3 is TGTGCCAGCAGCTTCCCCCGGGGGGGAGGTAAGGGGGCATACAATGAGCAGTTCTTC. Complete variable domain (other parts from reference TRBV9 and TRBJ2-1): DSGVTQTPKHLITATGQRVTLRCSPRSGDLSVYWYQQSLDQGLQFLIQYYNGEERAKGNILERFSAQQFPDLHSELNLSSLELGDSALYFCASSFPRGGGKGAYNEQFFGPGTRLTVL.

This clone was counted between two and nine times. This chain joins TRBV6-8 and TRBJ1-2; tentatively, D is TRBD1 (6 bases). The CDR3 runs to 13 residues. V shed 6 bases and J shed 6 bases, with 14 bases lying between them. Germline V lookup: CDR1 MNHGY, CDR2 SAAAGT. CDR3 amino acids: CASSEDSAHGYTF. CDR3 nucleotides: TGTGCCAGCAGCGAGGACAGTGCCCATGGCTACACCTTC.

The rearrangement uses TRBV2 and TRBJ2-2; maybe TRBD1 (7 bases). V lost 2 bases, J lost 1 base, and 20 bases lay in between. The CDR3 spans 19 residues. Germline-derived CDR1 and CDR2 are SNHLY and FYNNEI. CDR3 sequence: CASSESRGAGQLNTGELFF. The CDR3 nucleotides are TGTGCCAGCAGTGAAAGCAGGGGGGCGGGACAGTTGAACACCGGGGAGCTGTTTTTT.

The chain joins TRBV28 to TRBJ2-3; D not resolved. The CDR3 length is 14 residues. V was clipped by 4 bases and J by 0 bases, with 8 bases between them. Germline CDR1 is MDHEN and CDR2 is SYDVKM. The CDR3 protein is CASSWGSSTDTQYF. Written as DNA, the CDR3 is TGTGCCAGCAGTTGGGGTTCTAGCACAGATACGCAGTATTTT.

CDR3 nucleotides: TGTGCCACCAGCACCTGGGGACAGGCCTTCACAGATACGCAGTATTTT. It codes for CATSTWGQAFTDTQYF. The J gene is TRBJ2-3, the V gene TRBV15, with 8 bases fitting TRBD1. V was pared by 4 bases and J by 2 bases, with 8 bases of the junction left unmatched. The CDR3 extends over 16 amino acids. In germline, CDR1 is LNHNV, CDR2 YYDKDF (reference sequence).

The chain combines TRBV6-8 with TRBJ1-5, with D maybe TRBD1 (5 bases). Trimming shortened V by 11 bases and J by 1 base, and 12 bases separated the two germline ends. The CDR3 is 13 amino acids. The germline CDR1 and CDR2 sequences are MNHGY and SAAAGT. CDR3 amino acids: CAGNRDSNQPQHF. CDR3 coding DNA: TGTGCCGGAAACCGGGACAGCAATCAGCCCCAGCATTTT.

The J gene is TRBJ2-7, the V gene TRBV11-3, with 9 bases that match TRBD2. Looked up from germline, CDR1 is SGHNT and CDR2 is YENEEA. CDR3 length equals 17 residues. With V trimmed by 3 bases and J by 0 bases, 9 bases remained unmatched. The CDR3 loop is CASSLALAGVGSYEQYF. The CDR3 DNA reads TGTGCCAGCAGCTTGGCCTTAGCGGGAGTGGGCTCCTACGAGCAGTACTTC.

J is TRBJ2-7 and V is TRBV19; TRBD1 matches at 8 bases. The CDR3 is made up of 13 amino acids. Germline CDR1 and CDR2: LNHDA and SQIVND (reference sequence). V shed 5 bases, J shed 6 bases, and the junction held 6 bases outside the gene matches. CDR3 sequence: CASSQQGGTEQYF. DNA of the CDR3: TGTGCCAGTAGTCAACAGGGGGGTACCGAGCAGTACTTC. The variable domain in full, completed from reference TRBV19 and TRBJ2-7, reads DGGITQSPKYLFRKEGQNVTLSCEQNLNHDAMYWYRQDPGQGLRLIYYSQIVNDFQKGDIAEGYSVSREKKESFPLTVTSAQKNPTAFYLCASSQQGGTEQYFGPGTRLTVT.

By share, this clone ranks as large. The chain employs TRBV18 and TRBJ2-7; the D is unclear. The V end was cut by 2 bases, the J end by 0 bases, with 2 bases between. Germline V gives CDR1 KGHSH, CDR2 LQKENI. The CDR3 is made up of 12 amino acids. In DNA, the CDR3 is TGTGCCAGCTCACCAAACTCCTACGAGCAGTACTTC. Protein product: CASSPNSYEQYF.

This clone was found a few times. The chain links TRBV30 to TRBJ1-1, with a possible D match to TRBD1 (6 bases). The CDR3 is made up of 16 amino acids. Trimming took 2 bases from V and 1 from J, leaving 17 bases between them. Looked up from germline, CDR1 is GTSNPN and CDR2 is SVGIG (reference sequence). In nucleotides, the CDR3 is TGTGCCTGGAGTATGAAGGGGGGCGCACAGAACACTGAAGCTTTCTTT. Translated: CAWSMKGGAQNTEAFF.

Only a few counts were recorded for this clone. The chain recombines TRBV11-3 with TRBJ2-1; D is unclear. The CDR3 extends over 16 amino acids. Germline V gives CDR1 SGHNT, CDR2 YENEEA. The V and J ends lost 3 bases and 0 bases respectively, with 12 bases between them. This chain's CDR3 is CASSFSAGSSYNEQFF. CDR3 coding DNA: TGTGCCAGCAGCTTCTCCGCAGGAAGCTCCTACAATGAGCAGTTCTTC.

The chain couples TRBV6-8 to TRBJ2-3; 8 nucleotides agree with TRBD1. Per the germline V gene, CDR1 is MNHGY and CDR2 is SAAAGT. There are 13 residues in the CDR3. The V segment lost 9 bases and the J segment 2 bases; nucleotides outside the gene matches: 4. CDR3 coding DNA: TGTGCCAGTCAGGGGGCGAACACAGATACGCAGTATTTT. Translating gives CASQGANTDTQYF.

The chain joins TRBV6-8 to TRBJ2-5; TRBD2 is a possible D gene (5 bases). The V gene's germline CDR1 is MNHGY and CDR2 SAAAGT. This CDR3 comprises 14 residues. The V end was cut by 6 bases, the J end by 0 bases, with 11 bases between. DNA for the CDR3: TGTGCCAGCAGCCTAGAGCGGAACCAAGAGACCCAGTACTTC. Residues: CASSLERNQETQYF.

This clone was detected a few times. The chain is built from TRBV11-3 and TRBJ2-6; 10 bases align to TRBD1. Per germline, CDR1 SGHNT and CDR2 YENEEA. The CDR3 has 17 residues. Trimming took 5 bases from V and 4 from J; bases not matched to a gene: 8. The CDR3 DNA is TGTGCCAGCAGCGTCGGGGACAGGGGTGCCGGGGCCAACGTCCTGACTTTC. Translation gives CASSVGDRGAGANVLTF.